The entry that follows covers one T cell receptor (beta chain) sequence. The antigen remains undetermined. From germline, CDR1 is SGHNT and CDR2 YYREEE (reference sequence). The V and J ends lost 5 bases and 0 bases respectively, with 12 bases between them. This CDR3 spans 14 amino acids. This entry comes from a study of cytomegalovirus exposure and HLA in healthy donors. Study-wide points: Previously analyzed data showed that most TCR beta V segments were productive at a frequency of about 90% or about 30%. The listing of roughly 160 TCR beta chains classed them as cytomegalovirus-associated. Across donors, presence/absence analyses took sequencing depth to be roughly uniform.

PCR primers comprised 60 Vbeta and 13 Jbeta primers. The repertoire was sequenced with immunoSEQ multiplex PCR; TCRdb's copy has only in-frame clones and lacks some. The repertoire consists of 70,000 to 95,000 clones, with over 65% occurring once and the leading ten covering approximately 3.2%. The TCR comes from a man aged 50 to 60 in good health and CMV-seronegative. This rearrangement joins TRBV5-4 to TRBJ2-7, with D unclear. Specimen: PBMCs. CDR3 DNA: TGTGCCAGCAGGTGGGCAGGCGACTCCTACGAGCAGTACTTC. It specifies CASRWAGDSYEQYF.